A selection of T cell receptor beta chains follows, all from one sample in a study of neoadjuvant anti-PD-1 for oral cavity cancer. Repertoires were generated with immunoSEQ multiplex PCR, while TCRdb's copy carries only in-frame clones and drops some. Among 15,000 to 20,000 clones listed, 65% to 75% were seen once. Sequences were derived from PBMCs, sampled before nivolumab (anti-PD-1) treatment. The receptors derive from a person aged 40 to 85 with oral cavity squamous cell carcinoma. CDR3s include the opening cysteine and the closing phenylalanine or tryptophan. The D gene is left open where the match is weak. Clone size is given for some rows only: seen once, a few or many times, or a class if the clone is expanded.

d_gene	abundance	v_gene	j_gene	CDR3aa	CDR3nt
TRBD1	few	TRBV5-1	TRBJ1-4	CASNTGGTNEKLFF	TGCGCCAGCAACACAGGGGGAACGAATGAAAAACTGTTTTTT
.	.	TRBV5-4	TRBJ2-5	CASSVGQLYETQYF	TGTGCCAGCAGCGTAGGACAGTTGTACGAGACCCAGTACTTC
TRBD1	.	TRBV13	TRBJ2-3	CASSLRWGDRGTDTQYF	TGTGCCAGCAGCCTACGGTGGGGGGACAGGGGCACCGATACGCAGTATTTT
TRBD1	.	TRBV6-1	TRBJ2-3	CASSEPGQGNTDTQYF	TGTGCCAGCAGTGAACCCGGACAGGGGAACACAGATACGCAGTATTTT
TRBD1	.	TRBV19	TRBJ2-3	CASSIDPDRATDTQYF	TGTGCCAGTAGTATCGATCCGGACAGGGCCACAGATACGCAGTATTTT
.	once	TRBV9	TRBJ2-7	CASSVGADSYEQYF	TGTGCCAGCAGCGTAGGGGCAGATAGCTACGAGCAGTACTTC
.	.	TRBV5-5	TRBJ2-7	CASSLGTMNEQYF	TGTGCCAGCAGCTTGGGGACGATGAACGAGCAGTACTTC
.	.	TRBV5-1	TRBJ2-1	CASSLARMGLNYNEQFF	TGCGCCAGCAGCTTGGCCAGGATGGGACTCAACTACAATGAGCAGTTCTTC
TRBD2	once	TRBV6-1	TRBJ2-1	CASSDLAGVLNEQFF	TGTGCCAGCAGTGACCTAGCGGGAGTATTGAATGAGCAGTTCTTC
TRBD1	once	TRBV15	TRBJ2-5	CATSPYPGQGKRETQYF	TGTGCCACCAGCCCGTATCCGGGACAGGGAAAAAGAGAGACCCAGTACTTC
.	few	TRBV19	TRBJ2-3	CASSLQEGRTDTQYF	TGTGCCAGTAGTCTGCAGGAGGGGCGCACAGATACGCAGTATTTT
.	.	TRBV5-5	TRBJ1-3	CASSQQVSPAGNTIYF	TGTGCCAGCAGCCAACAGGTTTCACCCGCTGGAAACACCATATATTTT
.	few	TRBV19	TRBJ1-1	CASSRAGQQQEAFF	TGTGCCAGTAGTAGAGCCGGACAGCAACAAGAAGCTTTCTTT
TRBD2	.	TRBV19	TRBJ2-5	CASSKVSGAFQETQYF	TGTGCCAGTAGTAAGGTTAGCGGGGCCTTCCAAGAGACCCAGTACTTC
.	.	TRBV19	TRBJ2-3	CASSISAISTDTQYF	TGTGCCAGTAGTATCTCAGCGATCAGCACAGATACGCAGTATTTT
.	.	TRBV30	TRBJ2-3	CAAKTAADTQYF	TGTGCCGCCAAAACGGCCGCAGATACGCAGTATTTT
.	.	TRBV29-1	TRBJ2-7	CSVGGNGEQYF	TGCAGCGTTGGAGGGAACGGCGAGCAGTACTTC
.	.	TRBV28	TRBJ1-5	CASSWVDNQPQHF	TGTGCCAGCAGCTGGGTGGACAATCAGCCCCAGCATTTT
TRBD2	.	TRBV5-1	TRBJ2-1	CASSSGTSPYNEQFF	TGCGCCAGCAGCTCCGGGACTAGCCCTTACAATGAGCAGTTCTTC
TRBD2	.	TRBV7-9	TRBJ2-5	CASSLARTSGTQETQYF	TGTGCCAGCAGCTTAGCGAGGACTAGCGGGACTCAAGAGACCCAGTACTTC
.	few	TRBV6-5	TRBJ2-2	CASSWGTGELFF	TGTGCCAGCAGTTGGGGCACCGGGGAGCTGTTTTTT
.	.	TRBV2	TRBJ1-4	CASSVGGPANEKLFF	TGTGCCAGCAGTGTGGGGGGACCAGCTAATGAAAAACTGTTTTTT
TRBD1	.	TRBV10-3	TRBJ1-1	CAISESDRGREAFF	TGTGCCATCAGTGAGTCGGACAGGGGGCGGGAAGCTTTCTTT
.	few	TRBV5-1	TRBJ1-3	CASSLGTAGNTIYF	TGCGCCAGCAGCTTGGGGACAGCTGGAAACACCATATATTTT
.	.	TRBV10-3	TRBJ2-1	CAIRGGSAFEQFF	TGTGCCATCAGGGGGGGAAGTGCCTTTGAGCAGTTCTTC
.	.	TRBV2	TRBJ2-1	CASSSGNSYNEQFF	TGTGCCAGCAGTAGCGGTAACTCCTACAATGAGCAGTTCTTC
.	.	TRBV11-2	TRBJ1-2	CASSRRGGAEQDGYTF	TGTGCCAGCAGCCGGCGGGGGGGCGCGGAACAAGATGGCTACACCTTC
.	.	TRBV5-1	TRBJ2-2	CASSLEGRAPKWDTGELFF	TGCGCCAGCAGCTTGGAAGGGCGAGCGCCCAAGTGGGACACCGGGGAGCTGTTTTTT
.	once	TRBV4-1	TRBJ1-5	CASSQDQVASRVSNQPQHF	TGCGCCAGCAGCCAAGATCAGGTTGCATCCAGGGTTAGCAATCAGCCCCAGCATTTT
TRBD2	.	TRBV2	TRBJ2-7	CASSEERGGRASYF	TGTGCCAGCAGCGAAGAGCGGGGGGGAAGGGCCTCGTACTTC
.	.	TRBV5-5	TRBJ2-2	CASSRTATGELFF	TGTGCCAGCAGCAGGACAGCAACCGGGGAGCTGTTTTTT
.	.	TRBV19	TRBJ1-2	CASIAGQGGYTF	TGTGCCAGTATCGCAGGCCAAGGCGGCTACACCTTC
.	.	TRBV10-3	TRBJ2-7	CAISGDFSYEQYF	TGTGCCATCAGTGGAGACTTCTCCTACGAGCAGTACTTC
.	.	TRBV10-3	TRBJ1-2	CAISESIPEGYTF	TGTGCCATCAGTGAGTCGATCCCGGAAGGCTACACCTTC
.	.	TRBV7-6	TRBJ2-2	CASSLPDTLTGELFF	TGTGCCAGCAGCTTACCGGACACGCTCACCGGGGAGCTGTTTTTT
TRBD1	.	TRBV5-1	TRBJ1-2	CASSPQGAEGYTF	TGCGCCAGCAGCCCACAGGGGGCAGAAGGCTACACCTTC
TRBD2	.	TRBV29-1	TRBJ2-7	CSALTSGYEQYF	TGCAGCGCTCTGACTAGCGGCTACGAGCAGTACTTC
TRBD1	.	TRBV30	TRBJ1-1	CAWSPRQGDHINTEAFF	TGTGCCTGGAGTCCCAGACAGGGGGATCATATAAACACTGAAGCTTTCTTT
TRBD1	.	TRBV10-3	TRBJ2-2	CAISLGQGNTGELFF	TGTGCCATCAGCTTGGGACAGGGGAACACCGGGGAGCTGTTTTTT
.	.	TRBV4-1	TRBJ1-1	CASSQAAVERGTEAFF	TGCGCCAGCAGCCAAGCGGCCGTTGAGAGGGGAACGGAAGCTTTCTTT
.	.	TRBV10-3	TRBJ2-7	CATRGDYEQYF	TGTGCCACCCGCGGGGACTACGAGCAGTACTTC
TRBD1	.	TRBV27	TRBJ2-5	CASSLGQGMRETQYF	TGTGCCAGCAGTTTGGGACAGGGGATGAGAGAGACCCAGTACTTC
.	.	TRBV18	TRBJ2-7	CASSPGGQTYEQYF	TGTGCCAGCTCCCCAGGGGGGCAGACCTACGAGCAGTACTTC
.	.	TRBV10-3	TRBJ1-4	CAIRTGPNEKLFF	TGTGCCATCAGGACAGGCCCTAATGAAAAACTGTTTTTT
.	once	TRBV15	TRBJ1-1	CATSRLGGINTEAFF	TGTGCCACCAGCAGATTGGGGGGGATTAACACTGAAGCTTTCTTT
.	once	TRBV10-3	TRBJ2-7	CAISEAAKDEQYF	TGTGCCATCAGTGAGGCAGCAAAGGACGAGCAGTACTTC
TRBD2	.	TRBV5-6	TRBJ2-1	CASSPPGGLASLNEQFF	TGTGCCAGCAGCCCCCCTGGGGGACTAGCGAGTCTAAATGAGCAGTTCTTC